This entry is about one T cell receptor (beta chain). Its matching antigen is unknown. Profiling relied on immunoSEQ multiplex PCR, and the TCRdb table lists in-frame clones only, not all of them. The sample shows about 2.4 million clones, over 85% of them seen only once. This sample is drawn from a study of shared clonotypes between healthy human individuals. Notes on the study in general: In a few donors, around 5% of naive CD4 clonotypes appeared in common. A small donor pool kept down the genetic and exposure-history diversity that was represented.

Recent vaccinations or acute infections were absent in the healthy HIV-negative adult donors. CD4+ cells were split into CD45RA+ naive and CD45RA-negative memory subsets. The CDR3 contains 15 residues. In germline, CDR1 is MDHEN, CDR2 SYDVKM. Trimming pared 5 bases from V and 0 bases from J, leaving 13 bases between. This rearrangement joins TRBV28 to TRBJ2-5; TRBD1 might be the D (6 bases). This clonotype was sampled from a man younger than 30 in good health. The sample comprised naive CD4+ T cells sorted from blood. The subset here: CD45RA+ positively selected. This chain's CDR3 is CASSPLQGYQETQYF. DNA of the CDR3: TGTGCCAGCAGTCCGTTACAGGGTTACCAAGAGACCCAGTACTTC.